Listed here is a single T cell receptor beta chain. Data came from immunoSEQ multiplex PCR; TCRdb stores just in-frame clones and leaves some out. In the table there are under 300,000 clones, more than 60% of which are singletons. The source of the sample is a study of blood T cell repertoires in COVID-19. The wider study: Samples taken during acute and convalescent COVID-19 were collected in the United States, Italy and Spain.

V lost 6 bases and J lost 7; bases outside the gene matches: 7. The CDR3 has 13 residues. Germline loops: CDR1 SGDLS, CDR2 YYNGEE. The clonotype originates from a woman aged 40 to 50 with active or convalescent COVID-19. Sequencing was carried out using peripheral blood. The chain has TRBV9 and TRBJ1-2; 9 positions match TRBD1. The CDR3 sequence: CASKRTGGFGYTF. Here the CDR3 DNA reads TGTGCCAGCAAACGAACAGGGGGCTTTGGCTACACCTTC.